The 28 T cell receptor beta chains below were found in one sample sequenced in a study of CD8 T cells in ankylosing spondylitis. Overall study results and limits: The study identified a TCR beta motif of under ten highly homologous variants that appeared characteristic of ankylosing spondylitis blood.

Their antigens are not known. TCRdb re-called the 5' RACE reads with MiXCR, one entry per CDR3 protein. The table shows fewer than 550,000 distinct CDR3 sequences, with roughly 5.2% occurring only once. Sequencing was done on a sample of blood, either unsorted or a sorted T cell fraction (not recorded which). The receptors were sampled from a male donor with ankylosing spondylitis.

This clonotype was detected ten times or more. The chain employs TRBV6-1 and TRBJ2-3; 7 nucleotides align to TRBD1. The junction had 10 bases not matched to a gene; V was cut back by 5 bases and J by 2 bases. The germline V gene encodes CDR1 MNHNS and CDR2 SASEGT. The CDR3 has 16 amino acids. CDR3 amino acids: CASSLPGQTNTDTQYF. The DNA of the CDR3 is TGTGCCAGCAGTCTCCCGGGACAGACGAACACAGATACGCAGTATTTT.

This clonotype appeared many times. This chain uses TRBV6-5 with TRBJ2-7, with D possibly matching TRBD2 (6 bases). The CDR3 runs to 15 residues. Germline loops: CDR1 MNHEY, CDR2 SVGAGI. Trimming cost V 2 bases and J 1 base, with 12 bases left between them. The CDR3 reads CASSYNRDSSYEQYF. CDR3 in DNA: TGTGCCAGCAGTTACAACCGGGACTCATCCTACGAGCAGTACTTC.

This clonotype was found many times. The CDR3 DNA reads TGCAGCGTTCGTTCCCAGGGACTAGTGTCCTACGAGCAGTACTTC. It is translated as CSVRSQGLVSYEQYF. The chain recombines TRBV29-1 with TRBJ2-7; TRBD2 matches at 8 bases. The CDR3 runs 15 residues. Germline V CDR1 and CDR2: SQVTM, ANQGSEA. The V gene end was trimmed by 5 bases and the J gene end by 1 base; junction bases not matched to a gene: 10.

This clonotype was seen at least ten times. J is TRBJ2-5 and V is TRBV28, with 12 bases that match TRBD2. The germline V gene has CDR1 MDHEN and CDR2 SYDVKM. This CDR3 is built from 19 residues. Trimming cost V 3 bases and J 1 base; bases outside gene matches: 12. This CDR3 is CASSLGATSGRGGQETQYF. The CDR3 nucleotides are TGTGCCAGCAGTTTGGGTGCGACTAGCGGGAGAGGGGGCCAAGAGACCCAGTACTTC.

There are many counts of this clonotype. The chain combines TRBV4-1 with TRBJ1-2; TRBD1 is a possible D gene (6 bases). Germline CDR1 is MGHRA and CDR2 is YSYEKL. V was shortened by 4 bases and J by 6 bases, with 15 bases between the two germline ends. The CDR3 is 14 residues long. The chain's CDR3 is CASSLGGGLNGYTF. The CDR3 nucleotides read TGCGCCAGCAGCCTGGGAGGGGGGTTGAATGGCTACACCTTC.

V gene TRBV7-8 combines with J gene TRBJ2-7; a possible D gene is TRBD1 (6 bases). The germline V and J ends were trimmed by 5 bases and 5 bases, with 16 bases remaining between them. There are 14 residues in the CDR3. Germline V gene sequence: CDR1 SGHVS, CDR2 FQNEAQ. The CDR3 coding sequence is TGTGCCAGCAGCGGACCCGCAGGGGCCAACGAGCAGTACTTC. Its protein product is CASSGPAGANEQYF.

The CDR3 nucleotides read TGTGCCAGCAGTCCCGAGACGGGCCTGCTCTCATGGCCTACCTACGAGCAGTACTTC. Translation gives CASSPETGLLSWPTYEQYF. This chain uses TRBV27 with TRBJ2-7; D is ambiguous. This CDR3 comprises 19 residues. Trimming took 5 bases from V and 2 from J, leaving 28 bases between them. The germline V gene has CDR1 MNHEY and CDR2 SMNVEV (reference sequence).

The chain couples TRBV6-1 to TRBJ1-5, with D hard to call. Between the trimmed V and J ends, which lost 5 bases and 2 bases, there was a span of 13 bases. The germline V gene encodes CDR1 MNHNS and CDR2 SASEGT. The CDR3 contains 15 residues. The CDR3: CASSPPGRGNQPQHF. In DNA, the CDR3 is TGTGCCAGCAGTCCCCCGGGGAGGGGCAATCAGCCCCAGCATTTT.

This clonotype has ten or more counts. The chain joins TRBV29-1 to TRBJ1-3; no clear D gene. Trimming took off 7 bases at V and 0 bases at J, with 13 bases between the two ends. In germline, CDR1 is SQVTM, CDR2 ANQGSEA. The CDR3 has 14 amino acids. CDR3: CSGADAYSGNTIYF. As DNA, the CDR3 is TGCAGCGGGGCGGACGCATACTCTGGAAACACCATATATTTT.

Ten or more counts support this clonotype. The chain combines TRBV5-1 with TRBJ2-7, with D perhaps TRBD2 (6 bases). Germline CDR1 reads SGHRS; CDR2 reads YFSETQ. V lost 3 bases to trimming and J lost 0 bases, with 13 bases between them. The CDR3 runs 15 residues. CDR3 sequence reads: CASSSDAGLSYEQYF. CDR3 DNA: TGCGCCAGCAGCTCCGATGCGGGGCTCTCCTACGAGCAGTACTTC.

This clonotype was observed a handful of times. The CDR3 nucleotides read TGTGCCAGCAGCTTATTTGAAAGACGGAACGGGGAGCTGTTTTTT. Protein: CASSLFERRNGELFF. This rearrangement joins TRBV7-2 to TRBJ2-2; no clear D gene. Germline V gives CDR1 SGHTA, CDR2 FQGNSA. V was shortened by 2 bases and J by 7 bases, with 14 bases between the two germline ends. The CDR3 runs 15 residues.

This clonotype showed up many times. This chain links TRBV20-1 with TRBJ1-5, with D tentatively TRBD1 (6 bases). This CDR3 has 16 amino acids. With 2 bases removed from V and 2 bases from J, the gap between germline ends came to 16 bases. The germline V gene encodes CDR1 DFQATT and CDR2 SNEGSKA (reference sequence). The DNA of the CDR3 is TGCAGTGCTAGATCGACACAAACAGGGCGCAATCAGCCCCAGCATTTT. Translating it yields CSARSTQTGRNQPQHF.

In regard to this clonotype: This may arise from a read error, as a much more abundant clone is one base away. This rearrangement joins TRBV4-2 to TRBJ2-7; a weak D match, TRBD1 (5 bases). Looked up from germline, CDR1 is LGHNA and CDR2 is YNFKEQ. There are 15 residues in the CDR3. V gave up 0 bases and J gave up 5 bases, with 14 bases separating them. The DNA of the CDR3 is TGTGCCAGCAGCCAAGAACAGGAGATACTCCACGAGCAGTACTTC. It is translated as CASSQEQEILHEQYF.

The chain's CDR3 is CASISRQGSETQYF. The DNA for the CDR3 is TGTGCCAGCATCTCTCGGCAGGGCTCGGAGACCCAGTACTTC. The chain is built from TRBV7-9 and TRBJ2-5; TRBD1 might be the D (5 bases). The germline V and J ends were trimmed by 7 bases and 5 bases, with 17 bases remaining between them. Germline lookup yields CDR1 SEHNR and CDR2 FQNEAQ (reference sequence). This CDR3 comprises 14 residues.

This clonotype was seen more than once but under ten times. This chain links TRBV21-1 with TRBJ1-1; the table's D call, TRBD1, has no DNA check behind it. TRBV21-1 is classified as a pseudogene. The CDR3 sequence is 14 residues long. CDR3 loop: CASSHRVGTTEAFF. In nucleotides, the CDR3 is TGTGCCAGCAGCCACAGGGTAGGAACCACTGAAGCTTTCTTT.

This clonotype was detected ten times or more. This sequence joins TRBV7-8 and TRBJ2-7, with 8 bases that match TRBD1. J was trimmed by 1 base and V by 7 bases; bases with no gene match: 9. Germline assignment: CDR1 SGHVS and CDR2 FQNEAQ. The CDR3 totals 15 residues. CDR3 DNA sequence: TGTGCCAGCACCGTCAGCAGGGGGCATTCCTACGAGCAGTACTTC. The encoded protein is CASTVSRGHSYEQYF.

This clonotype was seen many times. The V gene is TRBV15, the J gene TRBJ2-2; D is unresolved. The length of the CDR3 is 16 residues. V was trimmed by 1 base and J by 2 bases, leaving 11 bases between them. Germline V lookup: CDR1 LNHNV, CDR2 YYDKDF (reference sequence). CDR3: CATSRVRVFNTGELFF. In nucleotides, the CDR3 is TGTGCCACCAGCAGAGTAAGGGTTTTCAACACCGGGGAGCTGTTTTTT.

Of note for this clonotype: A much larger clone is a single base away; this may be a read error. This chain connects TRBV2 to TRBJ2-4; maybe TRBD1 (6 bases). There are 13 residues in the CDR3. CDR1 SNHLY and CDR2 FYNNEI come from the germline V gene. Trimming removed 6 bases from V and 8 bases from J, with 14 bases in between. This CDR3 is CASRYQGMDIQYF. CDR3 nucleotides: TGTGCCAGCAGGTATCAGGGGATGGACATTCAGTACTTC.

This clonotype came up many times. The chain carries TRBV5-1 and TRBJ2-7; TRBD1 matches 7 bases. This CDR3 comprises 15 residues. V gave up 6 bases and J gave up 3 bases; unmatched junction bases: 12. Per germline, CDR1 SGHRS and CDR2 YFSETQ. CDR3 protein: CASKTQTGFFYEQYF. CDR3 coding DNA: TGCGCCAGCAAGACTCAGACAGGGTTTTTCTACGAGCAGTACTTC.

This clonotype has only a few counts. The chain combines TRBV19 with TRBJ1-5, with TRBD1 matching over 9 bases. CDR1 is LNHDA, CDR2 SQIVND, per germline (reference sequence). V lost 3 bases, J lost 7 bases, and 7 bases stayed unmatched. The CDR3 contains 15 residues. Here the CDR3 reads CASSIWDRDRQPQHF. In DNA form, the CDR3 reads TGTGCCAGTAGTATCTGGGACAGGGATCGGCAGCCCCAGCATTTT. The variable domain in full, completed from reference TRBV19 and TRBJ1-5, reads DGGITQSPKYLFRKEGQNVTLSCEQNLNHDAMYWYRQDPGQGLRLIYYSQIVNDFQKGDIAEGYSVSREKKESFPLTVTSAQKNPTAFYLCASSIWDRDRQPQHFGDGTRLSIL.

This clonotype was seen repeatedly, ten times or more. This chain links TRBV6-1 with TRBJ2-1, with D perhaps assigned TRBD1 or TRBD2 (5 bases each). Germline values: CDR1 MNHNS, CDR2 SASEGT. The CDR3 has 13 residues. V lost 7 bases, J lost 0 bases, and 7 bases lay in between. The CDR3 region is CASTGTSYNEQFF. The CDR3 DNA reads TGTGCCAGCACGGGGACCTCCTACAATGAGCAGTTCTTC.

This chain joins TRBV7-8 and TRBJ2-2; 9 bases line up with TRBD1. CDR1 and CDR2 from the germline V gene are SGHVS and FQNEAQ. CDR3 length: 14 amino acids. V was pared by 7 bases and J by 3 bases, with 3 bases of the junction left unmatched. CDR3 sequence: CASTRDRDTGELFF. The DNA for the CDR3 is TGTGCCAGCACAAGGGACAGGGACACCGGGGAGCTGTTTTTT. The full variable domain, its missing parts supplied by reference TRBV7-8 and TRBJ2-2, is GAGVSQSPRYKVAKRGQDVALRCDPISGHVSLFWYQQALGQGPEFLTYFQNEAQLDKSGLPSDRFFAERPEGSVSTLKIQRTQQEDSAVYLCASTRDRDTGELFFGEGSRLTVL.

In this sample, this clonotype turned up many times. The rearrangement links TRBV20-1 to TRBJ1-5; possible D gene TRBD1, 6 bases. The germline V and J ends were trimmed by 4 bases and 4 bases, with 11 bases remaining between them. CDR3 length equals 13 residues. CDR1 and CDR2 (germline): DFQATT, SNEGSKA (reference sequence). This CDR3 is CSANRDTNQPQHF. Here the CDR3 DNA reads TGCAGTGCTAACAGGGATACTAATCAGCCCCAGCATTTT.

This clonotype appeared many times. The J gene is TRBJ2-7, the V gene TRBV28, with TRBD2 as a possible D gene (5 bases). The CDR3 is made up of 14 amino acids. The V end lost 3 bases, the J end lost 4 bases, and 13 bases lay between the germline ends. CDR1 is MDHEN, CDR2 SYDVKM, per germline. Here the CDR3 DNA reads TGTGCCAGCAGTTTTCTCATAGGGAGTTACGAGCAGTACTTC. It specifies CASSFLIGSYEQYF.

In its sample, this clonotype was seen many times. This sequence joins TRBV20-1 and TRBJ2-7; D is possibly TRBD1 or TRBD2 (5 bases each). V lost 6 bases and J lost 0, with 15 bases in between. Germline CDR1 reads DFQATT; CDR2 reads SNEGSKA (reference sequence). This CDR3 spans 14 amino acids. CDR3 residues: CSATPGGGSYEQYF. CDR3 in DNA: TGCAGTGCCACACCCGGTGGGGGCTCCTACGAGCAGTACTTC.

This clonotype was detected ten times or more. The V gene is TRBV11-2, the J gene TRBJ1-5, with 8 bases matching TRBD1. CDR3 length: 16 amino acids. Germline lookup yields CDR1 SGHAT and CDR2 FQNNGV. With 3 bases clipped from V and 1 base from J, the junction kept 5 bases outside the gene matches. CDR3 sequence reads: CASSFGQGASNQPQHF. Here the CDR3 DNA reads TGTGCCAGCAGCTTTGGGCAGGGGGCGAGCAATCAGCCCCAGCATTTT.

This clonotype has ten or more counts. The chain couples TRBV4-2 to TRBJ1-4, with 7 bases aligning to TRBD1. The CDR3 spans 17 residues. Germline V CDR1 and CDR2: LGHNA, YNFKEQ. The V segment lost 1 base and the J segment 4 bases; nucleotides outside the gene matches: 9. CDR3 coding DNA: TGTGCCAGCAGCCAAGGCGAAGGGGGCGCGGGTAATGAAAAACTGTTTTTT. Translated: CASSQGEGGAGNEKLFF.

This clonotype was seen at least ten times. The CDR3 DNA is TGTGCCAGCAGCTTAGGTCTGGCTAGCGGGACCCGTTACAATGAGCAGTTCTTC. It yields the protein CASSLGLASGTRYNEQFF. The chain links TRBV11-2 to TRBJ2-1; TRBD2 matches at 9 bases. V gave up 1 base and J gave up 4 bases; unmatched junction bases: 11. Germline V CDR1 and CDR2: SGHAT, FQNNGV. This CDR3 has 18 residues.